This T cell receptor beta chain was documented in a study of blood T cell repertoires in COVID-19. There are a few counts of this clone. Per the original data handling: The authors estimated nucleated cell counts from reference gene primer amplification. Clones were sequenced by immunoSEQ multiplex PCR, and TCRdb holds only the in-frame ones, with some missing. V, J and clone size derive from that table, while D and trimming were established from the DNA sequence. Of 180,000 or so clones in the sample, roughly 83% were seen once. The sequenced sample was PBMCs or T cells enriched from blood (not recorded which). The clonotype was recovered from a woman aged 50 to 65 who had recovered from COVID-19.

In DNA form, the CDR3 reads TGTGCCAGCAGCTTTAGTAGCACGGGTACCACTGAAGCTTTCTTT. This encodes CASSFSSTGTTEAFF. The chain is built from TRBV11-3 and TRBJ1-1; D remains unclear. CDR3 length: 15 amino acids. CDR1 is SGHNT and CDR2 is YENEEA in the germline V gene. The V and J ends lost 3 bases and 4 bases respectively, with 15 bases between them.